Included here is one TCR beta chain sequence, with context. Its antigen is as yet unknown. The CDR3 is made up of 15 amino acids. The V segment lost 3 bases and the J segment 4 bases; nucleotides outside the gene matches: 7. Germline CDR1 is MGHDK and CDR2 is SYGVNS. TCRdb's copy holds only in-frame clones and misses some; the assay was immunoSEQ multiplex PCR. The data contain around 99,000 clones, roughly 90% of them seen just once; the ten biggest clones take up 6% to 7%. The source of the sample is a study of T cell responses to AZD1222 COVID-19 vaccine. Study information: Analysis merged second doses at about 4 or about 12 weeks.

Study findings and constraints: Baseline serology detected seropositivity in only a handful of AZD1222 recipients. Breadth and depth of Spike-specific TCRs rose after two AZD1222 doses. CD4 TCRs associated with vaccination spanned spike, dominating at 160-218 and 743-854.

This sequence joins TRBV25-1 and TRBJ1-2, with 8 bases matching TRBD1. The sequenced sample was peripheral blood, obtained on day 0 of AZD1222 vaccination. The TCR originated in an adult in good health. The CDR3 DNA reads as TGTGCCAGCAGTGACTCGACAGGGGCCTCCTATGGCTACACCTTC. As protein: CASSDSTGASYGYTF.